The 6 T cell receptor beta chains in this list originate from one sample, sequenced in a study of cytomegalovirus exposure and HLA in healthy donors. PCR employed 60 Vbeta and 13 Jbeta primers. Some clones are missing from TCRdb's copy, which holds only in-frame ones; the method was immunoSEQ multiplex PCR. This table has over 95,000 clones, approximately 77% appearing once. Material: PBMCs. The receptor set was obtained from a female donor in good health and CMV-seronegative.

The chain is built from TRBV7-2 and TRBJ1-5; possibly TRBD1 for D (5 bases). The germline V and J ends were trimmed by 3 bases and 9 bases, with 12 bases remaining between them. CDR3 length: 13 residues. Per germline, CDR1 SGHTA and CDR2 FQGNSA. The CDR3 bases are TGTGCCAGCAGCTTTTTAGAAAGGGGGCCCCAGCATTTT. Its translation: CASSFLERGPQHF. Variable domain in full (rest from reference TRBV7-2 and TRBJ1-5): GAGVSQSPSNKVTEKGKDVELRCDPISGHTALYWYRQSLGQGLEFLIYFQGNSAPDKSGLPSDRFSAERTGGSVSTLTIQRTQQEDSAVYLCASSFLERGPQHFGDGTRLSIL.

This clone was detected only a few times. The chain joins TRBV7-3 to TRBJ2-6; a weak D match, TRBD1 (6 bases). Trimming took 5 bases from V and 2 from J, leaving 13 bases between them. This CDR3 is built from 16 residues. Germline CDR1 is SGHTA and CDR2 is FQGTGA. The CDR3 here is CASSLGPGAGANVLTF. The CDR3 DNA is TGTGCCAGCAGCCTTGGCCCAGGGGCTGGGGCCAACGTCCTGACTTTC.

The rearrangement uses TRBV7-6 and TRBJ1-3; 7 bases match TRBD1. Germline values: CDR1 SGHVS, CDR2 FNYEAQ. J gave up 0 bases and V 5 bases, and 4 bases lay outside the gene matches. The CDR3 is 15 amino acids. Written as DNA, the CDR3 is TGTGCCAGCAGCCCGGGGACAGCCTCTGGAAACACCATATATTTT. This sequence encodes CASSPGTASGNTIYF.

The V call is TRBV15, the J call TRBJ2-2; D gene unclear. The germline gives CDR1 LNHNV, CDR2 YYDKDF (reference sequence). Trimming took 0 bases from V and 6 from J, leaving 2 bases between them. This CDR3 is built from 12 residues. The CDR3: CATSRDAGELFF. The CDR3, as DNA: TGTGCCACCAGCAGAGACGCCGGGGAGCTGTTTTTT.

This clone came up once. The chain is built from TRBV7-2 and TRBJ1-2, with D perhaps TRBD1 (6 bases). The length of the CDR3 is 15 residues. V shed 3 bases and J shed 5 bases, with 16 bases lying between them. Germline CDR1 SGHTA, CDR2 FQGNSA. Here the CDR3 DNA reads TGTGCCAGCAGCTTTGGGAGGGGGTTTACTTATGGCTACACCTTC. Amino acids: CASSFGRGFTYGYTF. Filled out from reference TRBV7-2 and TRBJ1-2, the complete variable domain reads GAGVSQSPSNKVTEKGKDVELRCDPISGHTALYWYRQSLGQGLEFLIYFQGNSAPDKSGLPSDRFSAERTGGSVSTLTIQRTQQEDSAVYLCASSFGRGFTYGYTFGSGTRLTVV.

V and J are TRBV28 and TRBJ2-3, with D possibly being TRBD2 (5 bases). The CDR3 has 16 residues. Germline CDR1 MDHEN, CDR2 SYDVKM. V gave up 5 bases and J gave up 2 bases, with 17 bases separating them. The CDR3 sequence: CASSGRPGRTTDTQYF. For the CDR3, the DNA is TGTGCCAGCAGTGGACGGCCGGGGAGAACCACAGATACGCAGTATTTT.